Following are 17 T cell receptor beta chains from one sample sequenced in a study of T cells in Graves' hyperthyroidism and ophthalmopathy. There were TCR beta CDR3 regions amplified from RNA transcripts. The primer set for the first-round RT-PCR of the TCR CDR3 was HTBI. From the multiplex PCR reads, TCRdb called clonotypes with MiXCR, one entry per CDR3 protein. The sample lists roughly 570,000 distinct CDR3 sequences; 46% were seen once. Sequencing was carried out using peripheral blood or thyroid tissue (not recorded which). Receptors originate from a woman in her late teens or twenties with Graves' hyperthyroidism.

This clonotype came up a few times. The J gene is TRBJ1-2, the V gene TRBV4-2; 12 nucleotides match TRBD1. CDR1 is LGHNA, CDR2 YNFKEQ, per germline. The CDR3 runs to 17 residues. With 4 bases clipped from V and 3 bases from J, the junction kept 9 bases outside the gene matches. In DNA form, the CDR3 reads TGTGCCAGCAGCCTTCCGGGACAGGGGGCTCTAGACTATGGCTACACCTTC. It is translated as CASSLPGQGALDYGYTF.

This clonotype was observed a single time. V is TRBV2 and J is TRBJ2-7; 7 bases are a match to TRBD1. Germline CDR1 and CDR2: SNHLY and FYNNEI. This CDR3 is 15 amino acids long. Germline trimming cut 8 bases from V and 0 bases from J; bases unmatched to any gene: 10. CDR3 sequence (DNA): TGTGCCAGCGTAGGGTCCGGGGACAGCTCCTACGAGCAGTACTTC. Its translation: CASVGSGDSSYEQYF.

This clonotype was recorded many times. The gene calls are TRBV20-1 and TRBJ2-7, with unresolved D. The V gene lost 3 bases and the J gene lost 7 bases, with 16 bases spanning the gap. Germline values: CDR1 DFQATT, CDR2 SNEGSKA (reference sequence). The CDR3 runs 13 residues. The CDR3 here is CSARDGRTPEQYF. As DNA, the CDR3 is TGCAGTGCTAGGGACGGCCGGACCCCGGAGCAGTACTTC.

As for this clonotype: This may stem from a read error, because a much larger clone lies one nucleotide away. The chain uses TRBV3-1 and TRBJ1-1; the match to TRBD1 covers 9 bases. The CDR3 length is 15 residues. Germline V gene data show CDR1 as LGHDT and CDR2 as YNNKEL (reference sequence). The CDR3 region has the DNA TGTGCCAGCAGCCAAGGGGGACAGGGTGTCACTAAAGCTTTCTTT. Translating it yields CASSQGGQGVTKAFF.

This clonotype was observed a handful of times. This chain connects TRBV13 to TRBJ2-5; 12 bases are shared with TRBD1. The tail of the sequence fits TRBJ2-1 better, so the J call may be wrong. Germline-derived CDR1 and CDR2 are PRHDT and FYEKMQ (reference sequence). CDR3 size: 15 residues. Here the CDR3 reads CASSATGTGGGEQFF. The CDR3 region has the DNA TGTGCCAGCAGCGCCACCGGGACAGGGGGCGGGGAGCAGTTCTTC.

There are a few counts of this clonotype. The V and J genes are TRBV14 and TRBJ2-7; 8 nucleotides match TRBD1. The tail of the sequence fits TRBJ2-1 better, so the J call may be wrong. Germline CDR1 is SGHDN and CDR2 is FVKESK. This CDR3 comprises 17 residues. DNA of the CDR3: TGTGCCAGCAGCCAATGGACCGGGACAGGATGGGACAATGAGCAGTTCTTC. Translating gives CASSQWTGTGWDNEQFF.

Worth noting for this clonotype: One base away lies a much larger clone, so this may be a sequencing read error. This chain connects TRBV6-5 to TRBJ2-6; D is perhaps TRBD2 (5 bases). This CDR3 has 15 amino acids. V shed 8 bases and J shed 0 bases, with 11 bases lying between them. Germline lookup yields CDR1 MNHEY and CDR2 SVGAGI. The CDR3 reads CASGPSHSGANVLTF. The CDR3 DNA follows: TGTGCCAGCGGTCCTAGCCACTCTGGGGCCAACGTCCTGACTTTC.

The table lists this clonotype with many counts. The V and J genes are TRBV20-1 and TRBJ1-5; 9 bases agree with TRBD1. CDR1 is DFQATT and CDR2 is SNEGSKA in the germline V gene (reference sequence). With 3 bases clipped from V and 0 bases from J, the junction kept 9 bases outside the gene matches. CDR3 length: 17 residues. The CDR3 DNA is TGCAGTGCTAGGCTTCCGGGACAGGGTTATAGCAATCAGCCCCAGCATTTT. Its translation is CSARLPGQGYSNQPQHF.

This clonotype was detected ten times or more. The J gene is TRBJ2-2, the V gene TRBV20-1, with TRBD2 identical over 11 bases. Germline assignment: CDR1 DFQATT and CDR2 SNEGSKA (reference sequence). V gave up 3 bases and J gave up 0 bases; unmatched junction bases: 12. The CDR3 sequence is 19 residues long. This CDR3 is CSASVSGRAAFANTGELFF. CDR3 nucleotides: TGCAGTGCTAGCGTTAGCGGGAGGGCCGCGTTCGCGAACACCGGGGAGCTGTTTTTT.

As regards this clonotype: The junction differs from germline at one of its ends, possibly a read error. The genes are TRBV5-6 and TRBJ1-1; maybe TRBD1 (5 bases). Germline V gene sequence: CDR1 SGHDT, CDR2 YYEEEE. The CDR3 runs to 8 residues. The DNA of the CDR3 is TGTGCCAGCAGCTCGCGGGGGTGG. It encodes CASSSRGW.

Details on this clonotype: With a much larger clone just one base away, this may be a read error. The CDR3 DNA follows: TGTGCCAGCAGGCCCCGGACAGGGAGCCACGGGCAGTACTTC. Translating it yields CASRPRTGSHGQYF. V and J are TRBV2 and TRBJ2-7; 8 nucleotides match TRBD1. Germline trimming cut 6 bases from V and 9 bases from J; bases unmatched to any gene: 13. Germline lookup yields CDR1 SNHLY and CDR2 FYNNEI. CDR3 size: 14 residues.

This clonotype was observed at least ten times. The CDR3: CASSPRAGTRSRVYGYTF. CDR3 in DNA: TGTGCCAGCAGCCCCAGGGCGGGGACCCGGTCCCGGGTCTATGGCTACACCTTC. This rearrangement joins TRBV7-8 to TRBJ1-2; D might be TRBD1 (5 bases). V lost 5 bases and J lost 4, with 26 bases in between. The germline CDR1 and CDR2 sequences are SGHVS and FQNEAQ. The CDR3 runs 18 residues.

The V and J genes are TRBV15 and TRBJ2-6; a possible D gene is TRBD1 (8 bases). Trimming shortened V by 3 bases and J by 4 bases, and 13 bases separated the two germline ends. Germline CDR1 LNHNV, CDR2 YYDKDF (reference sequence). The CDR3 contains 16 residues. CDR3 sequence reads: CATSSDRGGGANVLTF. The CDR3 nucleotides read TGTGCCACCAGCAGCGACAGGGGAGGGGGGGCCAACGTCCTGACTTTC.

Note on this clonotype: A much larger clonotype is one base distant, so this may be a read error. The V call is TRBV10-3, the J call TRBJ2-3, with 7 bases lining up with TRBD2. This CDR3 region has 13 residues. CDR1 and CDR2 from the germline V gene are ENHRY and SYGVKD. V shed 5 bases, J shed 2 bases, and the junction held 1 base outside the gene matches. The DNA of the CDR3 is TGTGCCATCAGTAGCGGGAACACAGATACGCAGTATTTT. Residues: CAISSGNTDTQYF.

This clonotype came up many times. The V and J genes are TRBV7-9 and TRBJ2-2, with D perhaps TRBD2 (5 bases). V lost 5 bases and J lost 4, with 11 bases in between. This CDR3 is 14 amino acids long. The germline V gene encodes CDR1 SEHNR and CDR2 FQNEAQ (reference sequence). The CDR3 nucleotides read TGTGCCAGCAGCCCCCGGGGTGGCACCGGGGAGCTGTTTTTT. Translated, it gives CASSPRGGTGELFF.

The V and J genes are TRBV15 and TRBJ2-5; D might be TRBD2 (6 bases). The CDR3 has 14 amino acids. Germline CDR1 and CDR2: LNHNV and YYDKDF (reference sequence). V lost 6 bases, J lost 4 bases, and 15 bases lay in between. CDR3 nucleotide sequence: TGTGCCACCAGTTACCCGCCGGGAGTAGAGACCCAGTACTTC. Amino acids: CATSYPPGVETQYF. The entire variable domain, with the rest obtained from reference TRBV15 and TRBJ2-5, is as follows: DAMVIQNPRYQVTQFGKPVTLSCSQTLNHNVMYWYQQKSSQAPKLLFHYYDKDFNNEADTPDNFQSRRPNTSFCFLDIRSPGLGDTAMYLCATSYPPGVETQYFGPGTRLLVL.

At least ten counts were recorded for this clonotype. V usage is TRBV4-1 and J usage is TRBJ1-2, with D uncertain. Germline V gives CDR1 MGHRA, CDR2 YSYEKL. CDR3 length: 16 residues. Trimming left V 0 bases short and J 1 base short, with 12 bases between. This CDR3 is CASSQEVTEYNYGYTF. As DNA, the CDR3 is TGCGCCAGCAGCCAAGAGGTGACGGAATATAACTATGGCTACACCTTC.